The 13 T cell receptor beta chains presented below share a single source sample, sequenced in a study of shared clonotypes between healthy human individuals. Assay used: immunoSEQ multiplex PCR; TCRdb lists only in-frame clones, some missing. The sample lists about 490,000 clones, 70% to 80% occurring once. Sequenced material: PBMCs. The receptors stem from a woman aged 40 to 55 in good health. Some clones in this sample may be carry-over from other donors' samples.

The chain combines TRBV5-5 with TRBJ2-1, with 11 bases matching TRBD1. Germline V lookup: CDR1 SGHKS, CDR2 YYEKEE (reference sequence). The CDR3 has 15 residues. The ends lost 3 bases at V and 6 bases at J; junction bases unmatched: 5. Here the CDR3 reads CASSSGQGAFNEQFF. In nucleotides, the CDR3 is TGTGCCAGCAGCTCTGGACAGGGGGCTTTCAATGAGCAGTTCTTC.

This clone showed up just a few times. The chain couples TRBV30 to TRBJ1-1; D ambiguous. Germline V gene sequence: CDR1 GTSNPN, CDR2 SVGIG (reference sequence). The CDR3 spans 11 residues. Trimming cost V 0 bases and J 6 bases, with 5 bases left between them. This CDR3 reads CAWSVLSEAFF. The CDR3 region has the DNA TGTGCCTGGAGTGTACTTTCTGAAGCTTTCTTT.

This chain uses TRBV2 with TRBJ1-1; no clear D gene. V shed 10 bases and J shed 0 bases, with 15 bases lying between them. The CDR3 sequence is 14 residues long. The germline V gene has CDR1 SNHLY and CDR2 FYNNEI. This CDR3 is CATRWQPLNTEAFF. The CDR3 nucleotides read TGTGCCACTCGGTGGCAGCCCTTGAACACTGAAGCTTTCTTT.

The rearrangement uses TRBV6-5 and TRBJ2-7; 7 bases map to TRBD1. The CDR3 is 15 residues long. V was clipped by 4 bases and J by 2 bases; unmatched bases: 8. Germline CDR1 reads MNHEY; CDR2 reads SVGAGI. CDR3: CASSSPDRAPYEQYF. CDR3 bases: TGTGCCAGCAGTTCTCCAGACAGGGCCCCCTACGAGCAGTACTTC.

The chain is built from TRBV6-1 and TRBJ1-5; D call uncertain. This CDR3 comprises 14 residues. CDR1 is MNHNS and CDR2 is SASEGT in the germline V gene. Between the trimmed V and J ends, which lost 10 bases and 0 bases, there was a span of 13 bases. The CDR3 nucleotides are TGTGCCACCAGGACGTGGGATAGCAATCAGCCCCAGCATTTT. This sequence encodes CATRTWDSNQPQHF.

The table lists this clone with many counts. The J gene is TRBJ2-1, the V gene TRBV15; TRBD1 is a possible D gene (5 bases). The length of the CDR3 is 13 residues. Germline lookup yields CDR1 LNHNV and CDR2 YYDKDF (reference sequence). Between the trimmed V and J ends, which lost 0 bases and 8 bases, there was a span of 8 bases. CDR3 nucleotides: TGTGCCACCAGCAGAGAAGGGGTCGATGAGCAGTTCTTC. It is translated as CATSREGVDEQFF.

This chain links TRBV7-9 with TRBJ1-3, with a possible D match to TRBD1 (6 bases). The CDR3 is 15 amino acids. Between the trimmed V and J ends, which lost 2 bases and 0 bases, there was a span of 8 bases. Germline values: CDR1 SEHNR, CDR2 FQNEAQ (reference sequence). The CDR3 DNA sequence: TGTGCCAGCAGCTTACAGGGGAGCTCTGGAAACACCATATATTTT. Amino acid sequence: CASSLQGSSGNTIYF.

The J gene is TRBJ2-1, the V gene TRBV9; D tentatively fits TRBD1 or TRBD2 (6 bases each). CDR1 and CDR2 (germline): SGDLS, YYNGEE. Trimming cost V 0 bases and J 0 bases, with 13 bases left between them. The CDR3 is made up of 17 amino acids. In DNA form, the CDR3 reads TGTGCCAGCAGCGTAGGGATGGGGGGCGCCTCCTACAATGAGCAGTTCTTC. This encodes CASSVGMGGASYNEQFF.

This clone was observed a single time. This rearrangement joins TRBV5-4 to TRBJ1-3; the match to TRBD1 covers 10 bases. Germline CDR1 and CDR2: SGHNT and YYREEE (reference sequence). The CDR3 is 17 amino acids. The V and J ends lost 3 bases and 0 bases, in that order; junction bases with no gene match: 6. The CDR3 DNA is TGTGCCAGCAGCTCGGGACAGGGGCGAATCTCTGGAAACACCATATATTTT. Protein product: CASSSGQGRISGNTIYF.

V gene TRBV2 combines with J gene TRBJ2-7; D uncertain. Per germline, CDR1 SNHLY and CDR2 FYNNEI. There are 14 residues in the CDR3. V lost 6 bases, J lost 3 bases, and 15 bases lay in between. CDR3 residues: CASRSGNMIYEQYF. CDR3 coding DNA: TGTGCCAGCAGGTCGGGTAACATGATCTACGAGCAGTACTTC.

The J gene is TRBJ2-7, the V gene TRBV29-1, with TRBD2 matching 11 bases. In germline, CDR1 is SQVTM, CDR2 ANQGSEA. The CDR3 runs 13 residues. Trimming at V came to 6 bases and at J to 3 bases, leaving 4 bases not matched to a gene. CDR3 protein: CSVDLAGGYEQYF. CDR3 in DNA: TGCAGCGTCGACCTAGCGGGAGGCTACGAGCAGTACTTC.

Regarding this clone: This same CDR3 is encoded by further DNA sequences in the sample. The rearrangement links TRBV5-1 to TRBJ2-3; D possibly corresponds to TRBD1 (5 bases). V dropped 1 base and J dropped 0 bases, with 6 bases sitting between them. Per germline, CDR1 SGHRS and CDR2 YFSETQ. The CDR3 spans 14 residues. The CDR3 reads CASSLQGSTDTQYF. CDR3 sequence (DNA): TGCGCCAGCAGCTTGCAGGGTAGCACAGATACGCAGTATTTT.

This sequence joins TRBV11-2 and TRBJ1-3, with D uncertain. Trimming cost V 1 base and J 2 bases, with 12 bases left between them. Germline CDR1 reads SGHAT; CDR2 reads FQNNGV. The CDR3 runs to 16 residues. The CDR3 nucleotides are TGTGCCAGCAGCTTAGTTCTGGGTAGTACTGGAAACACCATATATTTT. Amino acids: CASSLVLGSTGNTIYF.